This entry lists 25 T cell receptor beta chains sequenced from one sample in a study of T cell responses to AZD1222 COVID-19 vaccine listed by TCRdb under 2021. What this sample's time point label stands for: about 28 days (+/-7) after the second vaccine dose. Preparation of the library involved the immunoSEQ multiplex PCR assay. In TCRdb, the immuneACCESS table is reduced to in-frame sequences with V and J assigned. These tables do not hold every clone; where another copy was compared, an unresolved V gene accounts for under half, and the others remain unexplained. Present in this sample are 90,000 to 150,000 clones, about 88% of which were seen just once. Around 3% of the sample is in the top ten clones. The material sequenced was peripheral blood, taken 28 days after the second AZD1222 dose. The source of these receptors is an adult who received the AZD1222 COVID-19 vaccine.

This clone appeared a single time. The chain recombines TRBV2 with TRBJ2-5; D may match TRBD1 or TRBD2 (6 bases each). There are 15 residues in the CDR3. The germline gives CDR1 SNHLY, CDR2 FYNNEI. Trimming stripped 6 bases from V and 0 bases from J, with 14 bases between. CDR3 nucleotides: TGTGCCAGCAGGCATGGAGGGGGGTACCAAGAGACCCAGTACTTC. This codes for CASRHGGGYQETQYF.

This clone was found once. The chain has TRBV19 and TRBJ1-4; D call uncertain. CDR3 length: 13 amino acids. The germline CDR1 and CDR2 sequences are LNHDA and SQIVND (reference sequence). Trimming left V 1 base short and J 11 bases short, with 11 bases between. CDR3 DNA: TGTGCCAGTAGTATAGCCGGTATTGGGAAACTGTTTTTT. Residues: CASSIAGIGKLFF.

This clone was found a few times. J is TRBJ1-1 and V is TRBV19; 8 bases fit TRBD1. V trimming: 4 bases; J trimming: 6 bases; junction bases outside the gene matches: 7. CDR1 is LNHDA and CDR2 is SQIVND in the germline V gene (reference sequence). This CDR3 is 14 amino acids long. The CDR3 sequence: CASSTRTGRAEAFF. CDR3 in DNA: TGTGCCAGTAGTACGCGGACAGGGAGGGCTGAAGCTTTCTTT.

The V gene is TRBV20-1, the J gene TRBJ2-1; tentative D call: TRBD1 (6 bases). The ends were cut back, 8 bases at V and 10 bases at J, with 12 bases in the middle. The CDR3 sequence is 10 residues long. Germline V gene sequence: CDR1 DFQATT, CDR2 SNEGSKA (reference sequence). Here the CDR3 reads CSSGTNEQFF. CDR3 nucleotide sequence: TGCAGTTCGGGGACAAACGAGCAGTTCTTC.

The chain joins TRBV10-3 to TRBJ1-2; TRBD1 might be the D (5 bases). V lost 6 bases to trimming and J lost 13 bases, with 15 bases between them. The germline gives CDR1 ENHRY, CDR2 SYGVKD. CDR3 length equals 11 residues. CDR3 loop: CAIRNPGPLTF. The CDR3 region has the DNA TGTGCCATCAGAAATCCGGGACCGCTCACCTTC.

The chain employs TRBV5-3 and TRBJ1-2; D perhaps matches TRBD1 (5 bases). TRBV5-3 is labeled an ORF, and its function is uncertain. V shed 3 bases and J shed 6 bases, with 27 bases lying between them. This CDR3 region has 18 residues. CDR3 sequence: CARSYSLRRDPGWNGYTF. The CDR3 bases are TGTGCCAGAAGCTACAGCCTTCGCCGGGACCCTGGATGGAATGGCTACACCTTC.

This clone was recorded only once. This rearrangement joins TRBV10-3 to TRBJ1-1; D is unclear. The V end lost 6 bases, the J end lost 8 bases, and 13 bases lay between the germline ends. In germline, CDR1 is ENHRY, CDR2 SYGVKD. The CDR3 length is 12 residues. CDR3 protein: CAISRGAQEAFF. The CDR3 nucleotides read TGTGCCATCAGCCGCGGCGCCCAAGAAGCTTTCTTT.

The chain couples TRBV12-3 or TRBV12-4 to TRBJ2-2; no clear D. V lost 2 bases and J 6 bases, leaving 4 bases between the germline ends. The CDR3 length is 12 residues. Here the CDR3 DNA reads TGTGCCAGCAGTTTAAATGCCGGGGAGCTGTTTTTT. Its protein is CASSLNAGELFF.

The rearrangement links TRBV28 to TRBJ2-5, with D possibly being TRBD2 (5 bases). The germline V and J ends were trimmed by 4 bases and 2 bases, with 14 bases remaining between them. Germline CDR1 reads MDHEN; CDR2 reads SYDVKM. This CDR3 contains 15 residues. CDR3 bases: TGTGCCAGCAGTTCCGCCAAAACTAGACAAGAGACCCAGTACTTC. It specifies CASSSAKTRQETQYF.

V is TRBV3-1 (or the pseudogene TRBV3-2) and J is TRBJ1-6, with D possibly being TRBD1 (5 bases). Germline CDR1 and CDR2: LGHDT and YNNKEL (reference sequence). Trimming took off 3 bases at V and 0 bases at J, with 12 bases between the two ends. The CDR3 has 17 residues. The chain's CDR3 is CASSQMGGSSYNSPLHF. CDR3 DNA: TGTGCCAGCAGCCAGATGGGGGGGAGCTCCTATAATTCACCCCTCCACTTT.

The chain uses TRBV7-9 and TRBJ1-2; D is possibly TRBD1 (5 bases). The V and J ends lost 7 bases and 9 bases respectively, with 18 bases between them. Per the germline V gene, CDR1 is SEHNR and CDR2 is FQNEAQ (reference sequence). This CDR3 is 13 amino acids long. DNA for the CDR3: TGTGCCAGCACCTATCCAGCAGGGCAAAGCTACACCTTC. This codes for CASTYPAGQSYTF.

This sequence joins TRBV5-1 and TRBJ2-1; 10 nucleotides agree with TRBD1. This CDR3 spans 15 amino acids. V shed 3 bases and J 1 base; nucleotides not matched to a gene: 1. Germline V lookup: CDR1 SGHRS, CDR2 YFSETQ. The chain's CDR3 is CASSWDRGSYNEQFF. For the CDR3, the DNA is TGCGCCAGCAGCTGGGACAGGGGATCCTACAATGAGCAGTTCTTC. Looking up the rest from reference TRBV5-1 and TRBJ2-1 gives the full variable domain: KAGVTQTPRYLIKTRGQQVTLSCSPISGHRSVSWYQQTPGQGLQFLFEYFSETQRNKGNFPGRFSGRQFSNSRSEMNVSTLELGDSALYLCASSWDRGSYNEQFFGPGTRLTVL.

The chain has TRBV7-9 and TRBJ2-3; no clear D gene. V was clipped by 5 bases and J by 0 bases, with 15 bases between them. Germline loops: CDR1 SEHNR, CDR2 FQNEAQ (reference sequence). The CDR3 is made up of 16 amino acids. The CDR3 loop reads CASSQAGARSTDTQYF. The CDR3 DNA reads TGTGCCAGCAGCCAAGCCGGCGCGCGGAGCACAGATACGCAGTATTTT.

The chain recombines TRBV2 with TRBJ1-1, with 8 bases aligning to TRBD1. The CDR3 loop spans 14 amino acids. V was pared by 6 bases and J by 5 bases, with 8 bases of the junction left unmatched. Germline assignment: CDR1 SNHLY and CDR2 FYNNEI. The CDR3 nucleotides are TGTGCCAGCAGGGCTACCACAGGGGGAACTGAAGCTTTCTTT. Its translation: CASRATTGGTEAFF.

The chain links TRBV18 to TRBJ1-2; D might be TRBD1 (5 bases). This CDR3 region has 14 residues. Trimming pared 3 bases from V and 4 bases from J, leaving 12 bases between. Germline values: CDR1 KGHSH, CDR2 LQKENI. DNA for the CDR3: TGTGCCAGCTCACCTGCCAGGGACGGCTATGGCTACACCTTC. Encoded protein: CASSPARDGYGYTF. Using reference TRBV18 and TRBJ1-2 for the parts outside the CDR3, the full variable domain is NAGVMQNPRHLVRRRGQEARLRCSPMKGHSHVYWYRQLPEEGLKFMVYLQKENIIDESGMPKERFSAEFPKEGPSILRIQQVVRGDSAAYFCASSPARDGYGYTFGSGTRLTVV.

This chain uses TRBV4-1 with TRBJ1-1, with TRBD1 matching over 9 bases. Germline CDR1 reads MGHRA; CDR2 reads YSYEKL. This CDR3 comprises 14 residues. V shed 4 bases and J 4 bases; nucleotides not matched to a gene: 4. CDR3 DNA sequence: TGCGCCAGCAGCCGGGACAGGGTGTCCACTGAAGCTTTCTTT. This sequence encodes CASSRDRVSTEAFF.

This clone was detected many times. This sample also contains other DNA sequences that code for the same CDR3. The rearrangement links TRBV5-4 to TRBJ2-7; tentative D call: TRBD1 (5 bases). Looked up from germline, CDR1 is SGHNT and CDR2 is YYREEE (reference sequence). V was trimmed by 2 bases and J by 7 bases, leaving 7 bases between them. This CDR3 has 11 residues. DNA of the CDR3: TGTGCCAGCAGCTTAGACAGTGAGCAGTACTTC. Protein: CASSLDSEQYF. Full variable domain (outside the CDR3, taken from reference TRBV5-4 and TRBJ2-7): ETGVTQSPTHLIKTRGQQVTLRCSSQSGHNTVSWYQQALGQGPQFIFQYYREEENGRGNFPPRFSGLQFPNYSSELNVNALELDDSALYLCASSLDSEQYFGPGTRLTVT.

The CDR3 coding sequence is TGTGCCAGCAGCCAAGGAGTAAGGTCCGAGCAGTACTTC. The encoded protein is CASSQGVRSEQYF. This chain uses TRBV3-1 (or the pseudogene TRBV3-2) with TRBJ2-7; D is undetermined. V was trimmed by 1 base and J by 6 bases, leaving 10 bases between them. Germline lookup yields CDR1 LGHDT and CDR2 YNNKEL (reference sequence). The CDR3 sequence is 13 residues long.

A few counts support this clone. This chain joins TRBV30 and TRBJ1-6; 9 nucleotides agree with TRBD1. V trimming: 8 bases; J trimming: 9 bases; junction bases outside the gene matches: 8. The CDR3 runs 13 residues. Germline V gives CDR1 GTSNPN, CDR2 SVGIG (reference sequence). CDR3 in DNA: TGTGCCGCCGACAGGGGGATGGGTTCACCCCTCCACTTT. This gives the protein CAADRGMGSPLHF.

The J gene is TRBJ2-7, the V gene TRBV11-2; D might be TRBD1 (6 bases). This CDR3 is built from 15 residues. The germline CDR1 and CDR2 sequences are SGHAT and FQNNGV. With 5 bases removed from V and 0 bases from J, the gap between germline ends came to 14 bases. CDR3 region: CASSQDSYVSYEQYF. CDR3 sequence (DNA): TGTGCCAGCAGCCAGGACAGTTACGTCTCCTACGAGCAGTACTTC.

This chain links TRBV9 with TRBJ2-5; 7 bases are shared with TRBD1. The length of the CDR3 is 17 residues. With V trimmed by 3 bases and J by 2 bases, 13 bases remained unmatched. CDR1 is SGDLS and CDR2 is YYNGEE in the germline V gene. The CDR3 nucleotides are TGTGCCAGCAGCGCTGGAAAACAGGGGATCTGGCAAGAGACCCAGTACTTC. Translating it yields CASSAGKQGIWQETQYF.

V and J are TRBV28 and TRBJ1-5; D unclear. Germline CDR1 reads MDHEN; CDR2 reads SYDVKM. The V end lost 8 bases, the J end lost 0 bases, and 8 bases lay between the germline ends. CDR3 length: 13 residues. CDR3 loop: CASSSASNQPQHF. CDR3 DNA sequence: TGTGCCAGCTCATCTGCTAGCAATCAGCCCCAGCATTTT.

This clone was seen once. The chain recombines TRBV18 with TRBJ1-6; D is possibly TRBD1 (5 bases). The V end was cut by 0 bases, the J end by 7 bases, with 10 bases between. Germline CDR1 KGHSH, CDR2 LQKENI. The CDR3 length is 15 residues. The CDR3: CASSPPKGWNSPLHF. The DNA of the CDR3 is TGTGCCAGCTCACCACCGAAGGGGTGGAATTCACCCCTCCACTTT.

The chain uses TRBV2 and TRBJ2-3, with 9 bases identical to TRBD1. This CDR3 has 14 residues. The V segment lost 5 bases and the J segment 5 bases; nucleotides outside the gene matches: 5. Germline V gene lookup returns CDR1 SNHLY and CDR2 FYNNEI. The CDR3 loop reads CASSLQGAIDTQYF. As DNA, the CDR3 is TGTGCCAGCAGTCTACAGGGGGCTATAGATACGCAGTATTTT.

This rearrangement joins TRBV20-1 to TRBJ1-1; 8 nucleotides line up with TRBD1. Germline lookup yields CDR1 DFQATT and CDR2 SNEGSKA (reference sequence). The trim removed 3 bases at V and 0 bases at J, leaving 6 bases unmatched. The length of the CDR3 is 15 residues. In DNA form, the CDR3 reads TGCAGTGCTAGTACAGGGGGACGTATGAACACTGAAGCTTTCTTT. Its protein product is CSASTGGRMNTEAFF.